A single sample is the source of the 24 T cell receptor beta chains below, sequenced in a study of blood T cell repertoires in COVID-19. This table comes from immunoSEQ multiplex PCR, and its TCRdb copy is limited to in-frame clones, with some not included. The sample consists of 100,000 to 120,000 clones, 70% to 85% of them appearing once. Sequenced material: peripheral blood. The origin of the receptors is a woman aged 40 to 50 with acute or convalescent COVID-19.

The chain recombines TRBV5-1 with TRBJ2-5, with D possibly matching TRBD1 (6 bases). Trimming stripped 0 bases from V and 5 bases from J, with 14 bases between. Germline V lookup: CDR1 SGHRS, CDR2 YFSETQ. This CDR3 contains 15 residues. CDR3 DNA sequence: TGCGCCAGCAGCTTGGATCGGACAGCTCCCGAGACCCAGTACTTC. This encodes CASSLDRTAPETQYF.

This chain links TRBV7-2 with TRBJ1-5; the match to TRBD1 covers 7 bases. V lost 4 bases and J lost 3; bases outside the gene matches: 3. Germline assignment: CDR1 SGHTA and CDR2 FQGNSA. The CDR3 totals 14 residues. CDR3: CASSSTGYNQPQHF. The DNA of the CDR3 is TGTGCCAGCAGCTCGACAGGGTACAATCAGCCCCAGCATTTT. Full variable domain (missing parts from reference TRBV7-2 and TRBJ1-5): GAGVSQSPSNKVTEKGKDVELRCDPISGHTALYWYRQSLGQGLEFLIYFQGNSAPDKSGLPSDRFSAERTGGSVSTLTIQRTQQEDSAVYLCASSSTGYNQPQHFGDGTRLSIL.

This clone is medium-sized in the sample. The chain couples TRBV4-1 to TRBJ1-1, with D perhaps TRBD1 (5 bases). The length of the CDR3 is 18 residues. Germline assignment: CDR1 MGHRA and CDR2 YSYEKL. V was clipped by 0 bases and J by 0 bases, with 17 bases between them. The CDR3 DNA follows: TGCGCCAGCAGCCAAGATACAGGCCTTCGGAGATTGAACACTGAAGCTTTCTTT. Its translation: CASSQDTGLRRLNTEAFF.

The chain uses TRBV19 and TRBJ2-4; 9 bases are shared with TRBD1. CDR1 and CDR2 (germline): LNHDA, SQIVND (reference sequence). The CDR3 is 17 amino acids. The trim removed 5 bases at V and 4 bases at J, leaving 12 bases unmatched. CDR3 amino acids: CASSDSLLDRGKNIQYF. Written as DNA, the CDR3 is TGTGCCAGTAGTGACTCCCTCCTTGACAGGGGGAAAAACATTCAGTACTTC.

The chain joins TRBV15 to TRBJ2-4, with 7 bases lining up with TRBD1. The junction had 7 bases not matched to a gene; V was cut back by 3 bases and J by 2 bases. The CDR3 consists of 16 residues. CDR1 is LNHNV and CDR2 is YYDKDF in the germline V gene (reference sequence). The CDR3, as DNA: TGTGCCACCAGCAGCGACAGGGTGGCAACCAAAAACATTCAGTACTTC. This gives the protein CATSSDRVATKNIQYF.

This rearrangement joins TRBV3-1 (or the pseudogene TRBV3-2) to TRBJ2-1, with 10 positions matching TRBD2. The CDR3 has 14 residues. Per the germline V gene, CDR1 is LGHDT and CDR2 is YNNKEL (reference sequence). With 4 bases clipped from V and 9 bases from J, the junction kept 6 bases outside the gene matches. The CDR3 is CASSRASGGVEQFF. In DNA, the CDR3 is TGTGCCAGCAGCCGGGCTAGCGGGGGAGTTGAGCAGTTCTTC.

The chain carries TRBV3-1 (or the pseudogene TRBV3-2) and TRBJ2-5; the match to TRBD2 covers 7 bases. Unmatched junction bases numbered 8, after V lost 0 bases and J lost 4 bases. There are 16 residues in the CDR3. Germline V CDR1 and CDR2: LGHDT, YNNKEL (reference sequence). CDR3 DNA sequence: TGTGCCAGCAGCCAAGATCGGTTGGGGGGGAGAGAGACCCAGTACTTC. Encoded protein: CASSQDRLGGRETQYF.

This rearrangement joins TRBV7-9 to TRBJ1-4; 7 bases are a match to TRBD1. CDR3 size: 14 residues. From germline, CDR1 is SEHNR and CDR2 FQNEAQ (reference sequence). J lost 8 bases, V lost 3 bases, and 6 bases had no gene match. CDR3 loop: CASSLGRGSEKLFF. The CDR3 DNA follows: TGTGCCAGCAGCTTGGGCAGGGGGAGCGAAAAACTGTTTTTT.

The rearrangement links TRBV5-4 to TRBJ2-5; 10 bases match TRBD1. The CDR3 is made up of 14 amino acids. Germline-derived CDR1 and CDR2 are SGHNT and YYREEE (reference sequence). V lost 4 bases, J lost 5 bases, and 5 bases stayed unmatched. The CDR3 reads CASSTGTGAETQYF. The CDR3 nucleotides are TGTGCCAGCAGCACGGGGACAGGGGCGGAGACCCAGTACTTC.

This clone was seen just once. The chain joins TRBV5-4 to TRBJ1-6; 8 nucleotides match TRBD1. CDR3 length: 14 residues. Per germline, CDR1 SGHNT and CDR2 YYREEE (reference sequence). V dropped 6 bases and J dropped 10; count of bases not matched to a gene: 9. CDR3 region: CASTQGQGDSPLHF. In nucleotides, the CDR3 is TGTGCCAGCACTCAAGGACAGGGCGACTCACCCCTCCACTTT. The full variable domain, its missing parts supplied by reference TRBV5-4 and TRBJ1-6, is ETGVTQSPTHLIKTRGQQVTLRCSSQSGHNTVSWYQQALGQGPQFIFQYYREEENGRGNFPPRFSGLQFPNYSSELNVNALELDDSALYLCASTQGQGDSPLHFGNGTRLTVT.

This clone is a singleton in its sample. The V gene is TRBV2, the J gene TRBJ1-6; D may be TRBD1 (6 bases). V gave up 6 bases and J gave up 6 bases, with 12 bases separating them. Germline assignment: CDR1 SNHLY and CDR2 FYNNEI. The CDR3 loop spans 14 amino acids. The CDR3 loop is CASRGGAVNSPLHF. CDR3 in DNA: TGTGCCAGCAGGGGGGGGGCTGTTAATTCACCCCTCCACTTT.

This clone appeared a few times. The rearrangement joins TRBV5-1 to TRBJ2-3; 7 nucleotides line up with TRBD1. Trimming took 4 bases from V and 6 from J; bases not matched to a gene: 8. The germline V gene has CDR1 SGHRS and CDR2 YFSETQ. The CDR3 totals 14 residues. This CDR3 reads CASSRGQQIDTQYF. CDR3 nucleotide sequence: TGCGCCAGCAGCAGGGGACAGCAGATTGATACGCAGTATTTT.

V usage is TRBV5-6 and J usage is TRBJ1-5; TRBD1 matches at 7 bases. This CDR3 comprises 15 residues. The germline V gene encodes CDR1 SGHDT and CDR2 YYEEEE. The ends lost 2 bases at V and 5 bases at J; junction bases unmatched: 7. In DNA form, the CDR3 reads TGTGCCAGCAGCTTAAGCGGACAGGACGATCAGCCCCAGCATTTT. Its protein is CASSLSGQDDQPQHF.

The chain combines TRBV5-1 with TRBJ2-2, with D unresolved. Germline CDR1 and CDR2: SGHRS and YFSETQ. V was trimmed by 5 bases and J by 1 base, leaving 6 bases between them. The CDR3 runs 13 residues. CDR3 coding DNA: TGCGCCAGCAGTTTCCAGAACACCGGGGAGCTGTTTTTT. Its translation is CASSFQNTGELFF.

The rearrangement links TRBV5-4 to TRBJ2-2, with a weak D call TRBD2 (5 bases). CDR1 is SGHNT and CDR2 is YYREEE in the germline V gene (reference sequence). Deletions cut 0 bases from V and 1 base from J, with 7 bases between. There are 15 residues in the CDR3. CDR3 protein: CASSLASRNTGELFF. In DNA form, the CDR3 reads TGTGCCAGCAGCTTGGCTAGCAGGAACACCGGGGAGCTGTTTTTT.

This clone was counted a few times. This chain uses TRBV7-3 with TRBJ1-2; D is ambiguous. Germline V lookup: CDR1 SGHTA, CDR2 FQGTGA. The ends were cut back, 1 base at V and 0 bases at J, with 12 bases in the middle. The CDR3 sequence is 16 residues long. This chain's CDR3 is CASSLSNIGANYGYTF. In DNA, the CDR3 is TGTGCCAGCAGCTTAAGTAACATTGGAGCTAACTATGGCTACACCTTC.

The rearrangement uses TRBV15 and TRBJ1-3; D might be TRBD1 (5 bases). The CDR3 has 16 residues. Germline CDR1 reads LNHNV; CDR2 reads YYDKDF (reference sequence). The V end lost 0 bases, the J end lost 4 bases, and 13 bases lay between the germline ends. CDR3 residues: CATSRDQPAGGNTIYF. As DNA, the CDR3 is TGTGCCACCAGCAGAGATCAGCCAGCAGGGGGAAACACCATATATTTT.

The rearrangement joins TRBV19 to TRBJ1-5; D is possibly TRBD1 (5 bases). The CDR3 is 15 residues long. V was cut by 9 bases and J by 0 bases, with 15 bases left in between. The germline V gene has CDR1 LNHDA and CDR2 SQIVND (reference sequence). For the CDR3, the DNA is TGTGCCAGATTGAGCGGGACCTATAGCAATCAGCCCCAGCATTTT. Its translation is CARLSGTYSNQPQHF.

This clone came up once. This chain links TRBV12-5 with TRBJ1-1, with D hard to call. V gave up 3 bases and J gave up 1 base, with 9 bases separating them. CDR3 length: 14 amino acids. Germline V gene sequence: CDR1 LGHNT, CDR2 FRNRAP. CDR3 residues: CASGFLRPNTEAFF. The CDR3 DNA sequence: TGTGCTAGTGGTTTTTTGAGGCCGAACACTGAAGCTTTCTTT.

The chain couples TRBV5-1 to TRBJ2-7; 8 bases match TRBD1. Germline CDR1 reads SGHRS; CDR2 reads YFSETQ. The V segment lost 4 bases and the J segment 7 bases; nucleotides outside the gene matches: 4. The CDR3 runs 12 residues. This CDR3 reads CASSQGANEQYF. The CDR3 nucleotides read TGCGCCAGCAGCCAGGGGGCGAATGAGCAGTACTTC.

This chain joins TRBV7-2 and TRBJ2-7, with 8 bases matching TRBD1. The J segment lost 2 bases and the V segment lost 5 bases, leaving 8 bases of the junction unmatched. The CDR3 covers 15 residues. CDR1 and CDR2 from the germline V gene are SGHTA and FQGNSA. The CDR3 protein is CASSHPDRAAYEQYF. CDR3 sequence (DNA): TGTGCCAGCAGCCACCCGGACAGGGCAGCCTACGAGCAGTACTTC.

The rearrangement links TRBV11-2 to TRBJ1-1, with unresolved D. The CDR3 spans 13 residues. The ends were cut back, 2 bases at V and 8 bases at J, with 12 bases in the middle. Germline V gene data show CDR1 as SGHAT and CDR2 as FQNNGV. The CDR3 reads CASSLNSLLEAFF. In DNA form, the CDR3 reads TGTGCCAGCAGCTTAAACAGCCTACTCGAAGCTTTCTTT.

This clone was seen ten or more times. V is TRBV5-6 and J is TRBJ1-3; no clear D. The CDR3 contains 13 residues. V lost 3 bases, J lost 4 bases, and 8 bases lay in between. Germline values: CDR1 SGHDT, CDR2 YYEEEE. The CDR3 reads CASSSGYGNTIYF. CDR3 DNA sequence: TGTGCCAGCAGCTCCGGTTACGGAAACACCATATATTTT. Using reference TRBV5-6 and TRBJ1-3 for the parts outside the CDR3, the full variable domain is DAGVTQSPTHLIKTRGQQVTLRCSPKSGHDTVSWYQQALGQGPQFIFQYYEEEERQRGNFPDRFSGHQFPNYSSELNVNALLLGDSALYLCASSSGYGNTIYFGEGSWLTVV.

The genes are TRBV21-1 and TRBJ1-2; the D call TRBD1 from the table was never checked on the DNA. TRBV21-1 is given as a pseudogene. The CDR3 is made up of 16 amino acids. As DNA, the CDR3 is TGTGCCAGCAGCAAACTAGGGCTTGGGACCCAGGGGCGCTTTGCCTTC. Protein: CASSKLGLGTQGRFAF.